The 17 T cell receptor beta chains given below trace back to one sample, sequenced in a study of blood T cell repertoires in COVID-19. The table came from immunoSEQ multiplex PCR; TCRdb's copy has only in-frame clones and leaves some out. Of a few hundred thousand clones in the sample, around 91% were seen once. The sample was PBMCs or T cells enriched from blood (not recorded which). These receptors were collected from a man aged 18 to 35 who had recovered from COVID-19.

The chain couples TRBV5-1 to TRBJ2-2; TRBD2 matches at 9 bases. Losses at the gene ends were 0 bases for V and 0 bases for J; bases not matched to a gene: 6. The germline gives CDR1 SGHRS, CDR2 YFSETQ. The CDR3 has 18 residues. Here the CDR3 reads CASSLVASGAANTGELFF. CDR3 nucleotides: TGCGCCAGCAGCTTGGTAGCTAGCGGGGCCGCGAACACCGGGGAGCTGTTTTTT. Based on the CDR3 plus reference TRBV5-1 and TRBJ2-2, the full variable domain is KAGVTQTPRYLIKTRGQQVTLSCSPISGHRSVSWYQQTPGQGLQFLFEYFSETQRNKGNFPGRFSGRQFSNSRSEMNVSTLELGDSALYLCASSLVASGAANTGELFFGEGSRLTVL.

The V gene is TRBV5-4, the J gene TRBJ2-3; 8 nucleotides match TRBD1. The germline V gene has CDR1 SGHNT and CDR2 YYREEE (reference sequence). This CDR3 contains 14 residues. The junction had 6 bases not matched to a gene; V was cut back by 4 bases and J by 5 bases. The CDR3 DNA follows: TGTGCCAGCAGCCGGACAGGGTCGGTAGATACGCAGTATTTT. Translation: CASSRTGSVDTQYF.

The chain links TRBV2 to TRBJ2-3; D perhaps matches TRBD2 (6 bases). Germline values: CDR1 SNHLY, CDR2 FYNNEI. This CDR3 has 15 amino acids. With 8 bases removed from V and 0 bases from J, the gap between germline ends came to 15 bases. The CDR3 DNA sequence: TGTGCCAGCCGATATGGCGGGATTAGCACAGATACGCAGTATTTT. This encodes CASRYGGISTDTQYF.

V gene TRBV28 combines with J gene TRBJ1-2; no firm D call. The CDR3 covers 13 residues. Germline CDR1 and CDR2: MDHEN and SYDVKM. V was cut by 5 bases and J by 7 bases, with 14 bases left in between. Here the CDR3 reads CASSIDKRIGYTF. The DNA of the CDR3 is TGTGCCAGCAGTATAGATAAGAGAATTGGCTACACCTTC.

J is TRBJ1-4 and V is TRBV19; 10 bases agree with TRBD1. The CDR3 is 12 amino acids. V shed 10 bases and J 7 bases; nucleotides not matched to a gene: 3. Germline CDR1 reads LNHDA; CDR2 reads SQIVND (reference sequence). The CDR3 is CATRDRGEKLFF. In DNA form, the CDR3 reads TGTGCCACCCGGGACAGGGGTGAAAAACTGTTTTTT.

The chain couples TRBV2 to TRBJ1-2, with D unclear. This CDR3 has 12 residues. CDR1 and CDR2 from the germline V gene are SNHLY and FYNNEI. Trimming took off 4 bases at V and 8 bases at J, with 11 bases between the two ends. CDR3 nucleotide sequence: TGTGCCAGCAGTGCATCTGGGCCCGGCTACACCTTC. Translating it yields CASSASGPGYTF. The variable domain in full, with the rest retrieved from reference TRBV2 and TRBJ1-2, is EPEVTQTPSHQVTQMGQEVILRCVPISNHLYFYWYRQILGQKVEFLVSFYNNEISEKSEIFDDQFSVERPDGSNFTLKIRSTKLEDSAMYFCASSASGPGYTFGSGTRLTVV.

CDR3: CASSGQGGDYEQYF. The CDR3 DNA sequence: TGTGCCAGCAGTGGACAGGGGGGGGACTACGAGCAGTACTTC. The genes are TRBV25-1 and TRBJ2-7, with 9 bases identical to TRBD1. Germline assignment: CDR1 MGHDK and CDR2 SYGVNS. The ends lost 4 bases at V and 3 bases at J; junction bases unmatched: 4. The CDR3 extends over 14 amino acids.

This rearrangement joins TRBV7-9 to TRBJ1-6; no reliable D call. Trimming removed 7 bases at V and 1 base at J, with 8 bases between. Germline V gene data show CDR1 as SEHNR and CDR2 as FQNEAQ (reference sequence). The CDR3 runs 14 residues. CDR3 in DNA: TGTGCCAGCAACCGGGTATCCTATAATTCACCCCTCCACTTT. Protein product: CASNRVSYNSPLHF. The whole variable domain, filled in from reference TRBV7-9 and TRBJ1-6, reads DTGVSQNPRHKITKRGQNVTFRCDPISEHNRLYWYRQTLGQGPEFLTYFQNEAQLEKSRLLSDRFSAERPKGSFSTLEIQRTEQGDSAMYLCASNRVSYNSPLHFGNGTRLTVT.

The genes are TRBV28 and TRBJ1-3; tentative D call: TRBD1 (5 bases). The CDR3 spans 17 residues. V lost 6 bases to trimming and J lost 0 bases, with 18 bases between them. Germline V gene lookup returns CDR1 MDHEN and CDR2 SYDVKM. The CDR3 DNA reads TGTGCCAGCAGCCTACAACTGCAGGGTCTCTCTGGAAACACCATATATTTT. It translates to CASSLQLQGLSGNTIYF.

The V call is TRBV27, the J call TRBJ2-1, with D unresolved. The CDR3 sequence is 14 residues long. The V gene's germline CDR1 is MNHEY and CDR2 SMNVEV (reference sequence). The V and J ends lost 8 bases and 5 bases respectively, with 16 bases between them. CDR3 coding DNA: TGTGCCAGCGCAGGCCCAGGTATACACAATGAGCAGTTCTTC. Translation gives CASAGPGIHNEQFF.

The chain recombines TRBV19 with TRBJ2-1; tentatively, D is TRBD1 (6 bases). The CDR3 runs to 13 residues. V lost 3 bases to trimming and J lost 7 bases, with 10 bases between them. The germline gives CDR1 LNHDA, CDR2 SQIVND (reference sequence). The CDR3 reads CASSMNRENEQFF. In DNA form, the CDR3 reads TGTGCCAGTAGTATGAACAGGGAAAATGAGCAGTTCTTC.

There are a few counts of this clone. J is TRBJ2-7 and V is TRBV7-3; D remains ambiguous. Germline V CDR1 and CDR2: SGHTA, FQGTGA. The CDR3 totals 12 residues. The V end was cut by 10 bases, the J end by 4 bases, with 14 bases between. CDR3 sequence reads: CATNSDGYEQYF. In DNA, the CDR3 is TGTGCCACCAATTCCGACGGGTACGAGCAGTACTTC.

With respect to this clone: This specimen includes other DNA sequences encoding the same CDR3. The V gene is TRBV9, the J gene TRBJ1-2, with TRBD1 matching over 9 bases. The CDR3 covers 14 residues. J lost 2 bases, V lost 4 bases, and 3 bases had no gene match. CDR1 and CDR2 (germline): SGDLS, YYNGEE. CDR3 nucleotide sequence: TGTGCCAGCAGCAGGGACAGGGCGAACTATGGCTACACCTTC. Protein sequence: CASSRDRANYGYTF.

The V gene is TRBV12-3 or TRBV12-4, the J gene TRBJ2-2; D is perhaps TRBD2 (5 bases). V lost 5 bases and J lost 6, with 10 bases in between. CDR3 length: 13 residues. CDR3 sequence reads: CASSLGVAGELFF. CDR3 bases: TGTGCCAGCAGTCTCGGGGTTGCCGGGGAGCTGTTTTTT.

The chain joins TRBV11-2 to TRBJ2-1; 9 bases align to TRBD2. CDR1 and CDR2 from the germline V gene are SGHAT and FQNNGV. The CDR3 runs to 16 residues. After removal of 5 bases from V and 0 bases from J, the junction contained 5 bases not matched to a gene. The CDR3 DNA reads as TGTGCCAGCAGCCCCAGAGCGGGAGGCTCCTACAATGAGCAGTTCTTC. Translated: CASSPRAGGSYNEQFF.

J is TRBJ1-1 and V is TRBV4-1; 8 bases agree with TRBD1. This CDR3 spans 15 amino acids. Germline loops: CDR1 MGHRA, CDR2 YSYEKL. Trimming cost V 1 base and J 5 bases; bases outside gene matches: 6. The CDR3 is CASSQADRDGTEAFF. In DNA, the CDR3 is TGCGCCAGCAGCCAAGCGGACAGGGATGGTACTGAAGCTTTCTTT.

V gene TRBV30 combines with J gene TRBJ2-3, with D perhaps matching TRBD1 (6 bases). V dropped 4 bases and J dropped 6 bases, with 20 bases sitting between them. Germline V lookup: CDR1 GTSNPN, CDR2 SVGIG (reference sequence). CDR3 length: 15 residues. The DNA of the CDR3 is TGTGCCTGGAAGTCGGGACACGGACCGGGTGATACGCAGTATTTT. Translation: CAWKSGHGPGDTQYF.